A few counts support the clone carrying this T cell receptor (beta chain). V dropped 3 bases and J dropped 7 bases, with 10 bases sitting between them. From germline, CDR1 is LNHDA and CDR2 SQIVND (reference sequence). This CDR3 has 12 amino acids. The data stem from a study of blood T cell repertoires in COVID-19. In the original analysis: Amplification from reference gene primers served as the basis for estimated nucleated cell counts. TCRdb's table, derived via immunoSEQ multiplex PCR, lists solely in-frame clones and lacks some. The V and J calls and clone size were taken over from that table, and D and trimming were inferred from the DNA. The sample has 100,000 to 150,000 clones, roughly four fifths seen once; the top ten hold approximately 5.9%.

Material for sequencing was peripheral blood. The TCR originated in a man older than 75 with COVID-19, enrolled during active disease. The chain carries TRBV19 and TRBJ2-7; D might be TRBD2 (6 bases). The CDR3 spells CASSILSGEQYF. As DNA, the CDR3 is TGTGCCAGTAGTATTCTTAGCGGAGAGCAGTACTTC.